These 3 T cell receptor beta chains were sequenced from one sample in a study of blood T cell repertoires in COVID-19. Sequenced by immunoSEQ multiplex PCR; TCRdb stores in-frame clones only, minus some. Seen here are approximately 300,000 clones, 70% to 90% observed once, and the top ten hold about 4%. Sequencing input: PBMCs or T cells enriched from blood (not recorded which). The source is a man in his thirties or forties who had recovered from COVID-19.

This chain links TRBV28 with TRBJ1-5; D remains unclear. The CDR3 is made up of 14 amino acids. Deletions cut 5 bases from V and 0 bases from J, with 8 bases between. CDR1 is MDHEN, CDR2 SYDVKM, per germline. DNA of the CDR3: TGTGCCAGCAGTCCCCCTTATAGCAATCAGCCCCAGCATTTT. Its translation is CASSPPYSNQPQHF.

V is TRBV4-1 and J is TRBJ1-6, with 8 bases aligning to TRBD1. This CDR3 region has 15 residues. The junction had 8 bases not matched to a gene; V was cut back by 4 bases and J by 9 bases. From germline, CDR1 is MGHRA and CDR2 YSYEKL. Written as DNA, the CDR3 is TGCGCCAGCAGCCTTCGGACAGGGACTTTTTCACCCCTCCACTTT. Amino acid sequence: CASSLRTGTFSPLHF.

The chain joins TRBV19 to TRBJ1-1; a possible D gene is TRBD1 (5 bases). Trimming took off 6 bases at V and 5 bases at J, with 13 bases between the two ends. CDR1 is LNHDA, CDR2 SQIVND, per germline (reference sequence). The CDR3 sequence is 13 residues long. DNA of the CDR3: TGTGCCAGTAGCTGGGGGGGAAGGACTGAAGCTTTCTTT. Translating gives CASSWGGRTEAFF.